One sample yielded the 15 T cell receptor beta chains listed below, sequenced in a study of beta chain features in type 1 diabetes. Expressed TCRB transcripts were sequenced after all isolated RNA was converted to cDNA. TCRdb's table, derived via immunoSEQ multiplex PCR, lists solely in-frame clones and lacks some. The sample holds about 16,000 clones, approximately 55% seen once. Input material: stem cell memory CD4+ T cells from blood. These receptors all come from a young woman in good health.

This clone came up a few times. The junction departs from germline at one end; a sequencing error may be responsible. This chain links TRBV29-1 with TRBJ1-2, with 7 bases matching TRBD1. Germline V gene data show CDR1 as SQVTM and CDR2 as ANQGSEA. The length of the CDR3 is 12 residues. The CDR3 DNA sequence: TGCAGCGGTGAACAGGGGAACTATGGCTACACCTTC. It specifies CSGEQGNYGYTF.

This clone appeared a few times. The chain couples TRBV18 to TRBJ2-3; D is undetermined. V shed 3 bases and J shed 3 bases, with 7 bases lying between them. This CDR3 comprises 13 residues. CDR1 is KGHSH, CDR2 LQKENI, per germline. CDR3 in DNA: TGTGCCAGCTCACCTGGCGGAACAGATACGCAGTATTTT. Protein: CASSPGGTDTQYF.

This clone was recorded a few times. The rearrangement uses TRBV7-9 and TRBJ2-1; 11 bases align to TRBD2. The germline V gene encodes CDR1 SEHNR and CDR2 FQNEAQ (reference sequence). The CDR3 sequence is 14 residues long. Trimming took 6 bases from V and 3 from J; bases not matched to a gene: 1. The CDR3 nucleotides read TGTGCCAGCAGTGGACTAGCGGGCTACAATGAGCAGTTCTTC. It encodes CASSGLAGYNEQFF.

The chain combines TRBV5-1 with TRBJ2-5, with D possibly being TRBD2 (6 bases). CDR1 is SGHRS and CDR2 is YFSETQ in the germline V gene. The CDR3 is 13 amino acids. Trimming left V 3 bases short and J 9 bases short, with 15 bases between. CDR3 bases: TGCGCCAGCAGCTGGGAGGTCATGGAGGCCCAGTACTTC. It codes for CASSWEVMEAQYF.

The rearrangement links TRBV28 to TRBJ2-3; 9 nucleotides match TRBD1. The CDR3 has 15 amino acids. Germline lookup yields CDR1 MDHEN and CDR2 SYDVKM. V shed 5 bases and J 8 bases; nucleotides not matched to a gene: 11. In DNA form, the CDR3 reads TGTGCCAGCAGTCCTACAGGGGGCGGGTCTGGTACGCAGTATTTT. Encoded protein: CASSPTGGGSGTQYF.

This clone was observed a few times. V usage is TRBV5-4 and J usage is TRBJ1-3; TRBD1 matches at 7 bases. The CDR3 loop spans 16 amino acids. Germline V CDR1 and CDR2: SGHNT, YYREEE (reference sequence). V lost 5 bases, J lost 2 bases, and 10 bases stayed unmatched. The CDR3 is CASSPGGGGTGNTIYF. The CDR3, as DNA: TGTGCCAGCAGTCCAGGTGGAGGGGGCACTGGAAACACCATATATTTT.

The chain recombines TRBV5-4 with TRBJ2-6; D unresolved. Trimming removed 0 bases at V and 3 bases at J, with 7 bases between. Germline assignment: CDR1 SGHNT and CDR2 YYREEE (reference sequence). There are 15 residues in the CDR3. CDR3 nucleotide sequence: TGTGCCAGCAGCTTGGGAGGTGGTGGGGCCAACGTCCTGACTTTC. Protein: CASSLGGGGANVLTF.

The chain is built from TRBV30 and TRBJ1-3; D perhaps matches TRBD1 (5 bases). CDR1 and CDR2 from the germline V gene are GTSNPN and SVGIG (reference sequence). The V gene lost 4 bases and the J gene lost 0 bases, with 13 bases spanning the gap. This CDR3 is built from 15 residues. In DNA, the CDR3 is TGTGCCTGGACCCCAGGGCGCGTCTCTGGAAACACCATATATTTT. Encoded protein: CAWTPGRVSGNTIYF.

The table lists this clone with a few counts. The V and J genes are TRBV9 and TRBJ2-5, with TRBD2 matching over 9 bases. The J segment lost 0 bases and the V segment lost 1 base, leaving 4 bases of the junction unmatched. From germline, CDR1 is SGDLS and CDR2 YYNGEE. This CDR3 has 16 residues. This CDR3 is CASSVSPSGDQETQYF. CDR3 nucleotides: TGTGCCAGCAGCGTAAGCCCTAGCGGGGACCAAGAGACCCAGTACTTC.

The CDR3 spells CSARNTEAFF. Here the CDR3 DNA reads TGCAGTGCTCGGAACACTGAAGCTTTCTTT. The chain combines TRBV20-1 with TRBJ1-1; D ambiguous. There are 10 residues in the CDR3. Germline-derived CDR1 and CDR2 are DFQATT and SNEGSKA (reference sequence). Trimming took 5 bases from V and 1 from J, leaving 2 bases between them.

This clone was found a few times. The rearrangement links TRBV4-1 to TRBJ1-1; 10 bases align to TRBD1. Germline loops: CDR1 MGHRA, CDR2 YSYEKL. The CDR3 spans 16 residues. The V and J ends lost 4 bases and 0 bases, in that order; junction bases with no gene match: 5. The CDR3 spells CASSREGTGVNTEAFF. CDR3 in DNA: TGCGCCAGCAGCCGAGAGGGGACAGGGGTGAACACTGAAGCTTTCTTT.

CDR3 nucleotide sequence: TGTGCCACTTCAAGGGGAGGGACGGCCTACGAGCAGTACTTC. Translating gives CATSRGGTAYEQYF. The chain uses TRBV6-1 and TRBJ2-7; TRBD2 agrees at 7 bases. The CDR3 is 14 amino acids. Germline CDR1 MNHNS, CDR2 SASEGT. V was pared by 10 bases and J by 2 bases, with 11 bases of the junction left unmatched.

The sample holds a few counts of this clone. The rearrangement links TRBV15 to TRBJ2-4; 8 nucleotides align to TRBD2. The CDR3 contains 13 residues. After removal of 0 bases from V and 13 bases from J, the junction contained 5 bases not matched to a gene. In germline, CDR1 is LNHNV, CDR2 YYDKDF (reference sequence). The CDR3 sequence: CATSRDQGLGQYF. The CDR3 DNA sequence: TGTGCCACCAGCAGAGATCAGGGACTAGGGCAGTACTTC.

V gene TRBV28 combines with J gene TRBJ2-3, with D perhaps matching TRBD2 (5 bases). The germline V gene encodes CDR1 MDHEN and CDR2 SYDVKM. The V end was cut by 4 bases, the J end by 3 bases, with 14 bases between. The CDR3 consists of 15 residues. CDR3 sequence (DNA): TGTGCCAGCAGTTCCCCCTCTGGCGGGACAGATACGCAGTATTTT. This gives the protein CASSSPSGGTDTQYF. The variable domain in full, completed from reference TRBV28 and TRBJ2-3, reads DVKVTQSSRYLVKRTGEKVFLECVQDMDHENMFWYRQDPGLGLRLIYFSYDVKMKEKGDIPEGYSVSREKKERFSLILESASTNQTSMYLCASSSPSGGTDTQYFGPGTRLTVL.

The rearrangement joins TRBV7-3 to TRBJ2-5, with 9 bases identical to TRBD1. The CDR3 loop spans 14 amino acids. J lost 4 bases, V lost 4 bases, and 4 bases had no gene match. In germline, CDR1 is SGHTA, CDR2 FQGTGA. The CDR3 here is CASSSRQGGETQYF. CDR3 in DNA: TGTGCCAGCAGCTCGCGACAGGGGGGAGAGACCCAGTACTTC.